These T cell receptor beta chains were read from a single sample in a study of blood T cells in healthy people across ages. TCRdb re-called the 5' RACE reads through MiXCR, storing one row per CDR3 protein. The sample consists of roughly 800,000 distinct CDR3 sequences, 36% of them appearing once. Sequencing was done on a sample of blood. These receptors originate from a man younger than 35 in good health. Each CDR3 is given with its conserved first and last residue. A D gene is named only where the DNA matches it firmly. A clone size is listed for some rows: how often the clone was seen (once, few, many), or a class if it is expanded.

V: TRBV7-8; D: TRBD1; size: many; J: TRBJ1-5; DNA: TGTGCCAGCAGCTTCGCAACAGGGGTGTGGCAGCCCCAGCATTTT; CDR3: CASSFATGVWQPQHF
V: TRBV29-1; D: TRBD1; size: .; J: TRBJ1-1; DNA: TGCAGCGTACAGGGGGACACTGAAGCTTTCTTT; CDR3: CSVQGDTEAFF
V: TRBV12-3/TRBV12-4; D: .; size: .; J: TRBJ1-2; DNA: TGTGCCGGCAGCCAGAACTTCTATGGCTACACCTTC; CDR3: CAGSQNFYGYTF
V: TRBV20-1; D: TRBD2; size: .; J: TRBJ2-5; DNA: TGCAGTGCTAAACCGGGACTAGAGGGGACCCAGTACTTC; CDR3: CSAKPGLEGTQYF
V: TRBV10-3; D: .; size: few; J: TRBJ1-1; DNA: TGTGCCATCAGTGCTGCAGGGGAGAGTCGGAACACTGAAGCTTTCTTT; CDR3: CAISAAGESRNTEAFF
V: TRBV29-1; D: TRBD1; size: many; J: TRBJ2-7; DNA: TGCAGCGTCGGAGACAGGGGGGGCCTCTACGAGCAGTACTTC; CDR3: CSVGDRGGLYEQYF
V: TRBV12-3/TRBV12-4; D: .; size: few; J: TRBJ2-5; DNA: TGTGCCAGCAGTTCCTCGACTGTGCAAGAGACCCAGTACTTC; CDR3: CASSSSTVQETQYF
V: TRBV7-2; D: TRBD1; size: .; J: TRBJ2-2; DNA: TGTGCCAGCAGCTCCTGGCGCAGGGGGCAGGGCGGGGAGCTGTTTTTT; CDR3: CASSSWRRGQGGELFF
V: TRBV20-1; D: TRBD1; size: many; J: TRBJ1-5; DNA: TGCAGTGCCAGACAGGGTGGACAGCCCCAGCATTTT; CDR3: CSARQGGQPQHF
V: TRBV5-5; D: .; size: .; J: TRBJ2-5; DNA: TGTGCCAGCAGCTTGGTTCGCGGCACCCCTGGGGAGACCCAGTACTTC; CDR3: CASSLVRGTPGETQYF
V: TRBV4-3; D: .; size: many; J: TRBJ1-6; DNA: TGCGCCAGCAGCCAAGATCGGCGGGATTCACCCCTCCACTTT; CDR3: CASSQDRRDSPLHF
V: TRBV11-1; D: TRBD2; size: .; J: TRBJ2-7; DNA: TGTGCCAGCAGCTTATGGGGAGGACTAGCGGGGGATAACAATGAGCAGTACTTC; CDR3: CASSLWGGLAGDNNEQYF
V: TRBV7-2; D: TRBD2; size: .; J: TRBJ2-5; DNA: TGTGCCAGCAGCACGGACAGACTAGCGGTGGAGACCCAGTACTTC; CDR3: CASSTDRLAVETQYF
V: TRBV12-3/TRBV12-4; D: TRBD1; size: many; J: TRBJ2-7; DNA: TGTGCCAGCAAACAGACAGGGACCTACGAGCAGTACTTC; CDR3: CASKQTGTYEQYF
V: TRBV7-9; D: .; size: .; J: TRBJ2-2; DNA: TGTGCCAGCAGCTTGGGACGGACGGAGAACACCGGGGGGCTGTTTTTT; CDR3: CASSLGRTENTGGLFF
V: TRBV3-1; D: .; size: .; J: TRBJ2-6; DNA: TGTGCCAGCAGCCTCCGAACAGGGAAGTCCGGGGCCAACGTCCTGACTTTC; CDR3: CASSLRTGKSGANVLTF
V: TRBV7-9; D: .; size: .; J: TRBJ1-1; DNA: TGTGCCGGCAGCTCCGGGGGGAACACTGAAGCTTTCTTT; CDR3: CAGSSGGNTEAFF
V: TRBV27; D: TRBD1; size: few; J: TRBJ1-5; DNA: TGTGCCAGCAGTTTGAGGGGGCCCAATCAGCCCCAGCATTTT; CDR3: CASSLRGPNQPQHF
V: TRBV25-1; D: .; size: .; J: TRBJ2-5; DNA: TGTGCCAGCAGTGCTGACAGTGGATGGGGGCTGAAGACCCAGTACTTC; CDR3: CASSADSGWGLKTQYF
V: TRBV5-6; D: .; size: .; J: TRBJ2-5; DNA: TGTGCCAGCGGCGACATGGACTCACGGGCAGGGTGGTCGGATGAGCAGTACTTC; CDR3: CASGDMDSRAGWSDEQYF
V: TRBV4-3; D: .; size: .; J: TRBJ1-2; DNA: TGCGCCAGCAGCCAAGAAGGGAACAGGGCCTATGGCTACACCTTC; CDR3: CASSQEGNRAYGYTF
V: TRBV7-2; D: TRBD1; size: many; J: TRBJ2-7; DNA: TGTGCCAGCAGTCCCGGGACAGGCCGCTACGAGCAGTACTTC; CDR3: CASSPGTGRYEQYF
V: TRBV20-1; D: TRBD1; size: many; J: TRBJ1-1; DNA: TGCAGTGCCCGGGGACAGGGGATGAACACTGAAGCTTTCTTT; CDR3: CSARGQGMNTEAFF
V: TRBV10-3; D: .; size: few; J: TRBJ1-2; DNA: TGTGCCATCAGTTCAGACACAAACTATGGCTACACCTTC; CDR3: CAISSDTNYGYTF
V: TRBV12-3/TRBV12-4; D: .; size: many; J: TRBJ2-6; DNA: TGTGCCAGCATTGGGCCTGGGGCCAACGTCCTGACTTTC; CDR3: CASIGPGANVLTF
V: TRBV7-2; D: .; size: few; J: TRBJ2-3; DNA: TGTGCCAGCAGCTCCGGCCCGCACCAAACTAGCACAGATACGCAGTATTTT; CDR3: CASSSGPHQTSTDTQYF
V: TRBV2; D: TRBD1; size: few; J: TRBJ1-1; DNA: TGTGCCAGCAGGCGGCAGGGGGAAACTGAAGCTTTCTTT; CDR3: CASRRQGETEAFF
V: TRBV4-3; D: TRBD2; size: few; J: TRBJ2-1; DNA: TGCGCCAGCAGCCAAGAGTTTGGGACTAGCGGGGCCGATGAGCAGTTCTTC; CDR3: CASSQEFGTSGADEQFF
V: TRBV28; D: .; size: .; J: TRBJ1-5; DNA: TGTGCCAGCAGTTTGGGCCGCGAAGGGGCAGAGCATTTT; CDR3: CASSLGREGAEHF
V: TRBV20-1; D: .; size: .; J: TRBJ2-7; DNA: TGCAGTGCTTTGACTAATTTAGGAGCCTACGAGCAGTACTTC; CDR3: CSALTNLGAYEQYF
V: TRBV11-2; D: .; size: .; J: TRBJ2-2; DNA: TGTGCCAGCAGCTTAAATCGATGGGGGGCCAAGAGCACCGGGGAGCTGTTTTTT; CDR3: CASSLNRWGAKSTGELFF
V: TRBV7-9; D: TRBD1; size: .; J: TRBJ1-2; DNA: TGTGCCGGCAGCCCCAGACAGGGGAATGGCTACACCTTC; CDR3: CAGSPRQGNGYTF
V: TRBV2; D: .; size: few; J: TRBJ2-3; DNA: TGTGCCAGCAGTGCCCGAAGGGTAACAGATACGCAGTATTTT; CDR3: CASSARRVTDTQYF
V: TRBV12-3/TRBV12-4; D: .; size: .; J: TRBJ1-5; DNA: TGTGCCAGCAGTATGGGGGGCTACAATCAGCCCCAGCATTTT; CDR3: CASSMGGYNQPQHF
V: TRBV12-3/TRBV12-4; D: TRBD1; size: few; J: TRBJ1-1; DNA: TGTGCCAGCAGTTGGACAGGGCAAGCTTTCTTT; CDR3: CASSWTGQAFF
V: TRBV6-5; D: TRBD2; size: few; J: TRBJ2-3; DNA: TGTGCCAGCAGTTCAAGACCGGGACTAGCATTCACAGATACGCAGTATTTT; CDR3: CASSSRPGLAFTDTQYF
V: TRBV20-1; D: .; size: .; J: TRBJ1-5; DNA: TGCAGTGCTAGCCCCCACGGGGTGGATCAGCCCCAGCATTTT; CDR3: CSASPHGVDQPQHF
V: TRBV5-6; D: .; size: .; J: TRBJ2-2; DNA: TGTGCCAGCAGCCTGGAAGTGGGTATAAGCCCTGACACCGGGGAGCTGTTTTTT; CDR3: CASSLEVGISPDTGELFF
V: TRBV7-2; D: .; size: .; J: TRBJ2-7; DNA: TGTGCCAGCAGCTTGACAGCAGCCTACGAGCAGTACTTC; CDR3: CASSLTAAYEQYF
V: TRBV5-5; D: TRBD2; size: .; J: TRBJ2-2; DNA: TGTGCCGGCAGCTTGAGCCTAGCGGGTGTCACCGGGGAGCTGTTTTTT; CDR3: CAGSLSLAGVTGELFF
V: TRBV6-6; D: TRBD2; size: .; J: TRBJ2-5; DNA: TGTGCCAGCAGTCGGACTAGCGGGAATCAAGAGACCCAGTACTTC; CDR3: CASSRTSGNQETQYF
V: TRBV12-3/TRBV12-4; D: .; size: few; J: TRBJ1-6; DNA: TGTGCCAGCAGTTTAGTGGGGAACAATTCACCCCTCCACTTT; CDR3: CASSLVGNNSPLHF
V: TRBV14; D: TRBD2; size: .; J: TRBJ2-6; DNA: TGTGCCAGCAGCCAGGCTAGCGGGGCTGGGGCCAACGTCCTGACTTTC; CDR3: CASSQASGAGANVLTF
V: TRBV5-1; D: .; size: .; J: TRBJ1-1; DNA: TGCGCCAGCAGCTTGGAAGGGGTAGGGCCTGAAGCTTTCTTT; CDR3: CASSLEGVGPEAFF
V: TRBV6-5; D: TRBD1; size: .; J: TRBJ1-5; DNA: TGTGCCAGCAGTTACTCGAGGGGGGGACAGGGGGTGAATCAGCCCCAGCATTTT; CDR3: CASSYSRGGQGVNQPQHF
V: TRBV3-1; D: .; size: .; J: TRBJ2-1; DNA: TGTGCCAGCAGCCAAGGGTTCGGGGATGAGCAGTTCTTC; CDR3: CASSQGFGDEQFF
V: TRBV7-9; D: .; size: few; J: TRBJ2-5; DNA: TGTGCCAGCAGCTTAATAGGTCGTCGGGTGGTGGAGACCCAGTACTTC; CDR3: CASSLIGRRVVETQYF
V: TRBV12-3/TRBV12-4; D: .; size: .; J: TRBJ1-4; DNA: TGTGCTAGCACCCTGGGGCAGGGTAATGAAAAACTGTTTTTT; CDR3: CASTLGQGNEKLFF
V: TRBV4-1; D: TRBD1; size: few; J: TRBJ1-4; DNA: TGCGCCAGCAGCCAAGTTATTCACAGGGGGAGACGCAATGAAAAACTGTTTTTT; CDR3: CASSQVIHRGRRNEKLFF
V: TRBV4-2; D: .; size: few; J: TRBJ2-1; DNA: TGTGCCAGCAGCCACGCGGGACCGATAAATGAGCAGTTCTTC; CDR3: CASSHAGPINEQFF
V: TRBV20-1; D: .; size: .; J: TRBJ2-5; DNA: TGCAGTGCTGGCCGGGACCCGCTGGTGGAGACCCAGTACTTC; CDR3: CSAGRDPLVETQYF
V: TRBV29-1; D: .; size: .; J: TRBJ1-5; DNA: TGCAGCGTGAGAGTCCATCACGATAGCAATCAGCCCCAGCATTTT; CDR3: CSVRVHHDSNQPQHF